The present entry profiles one T cell receptor beta chain with its context. What antigen it recognizes has not been identified. The input lacks base qualities; no much larger clone sits a single base away. This entry belongs to a study of response to subunit inactivated influenza vaccine (dated by TCRdb to the late 2010s). Some background on the complete study: To follow how T cells responded to a trivalent subunit inactivated influenza vaccine, the researchers relied on deep quantitative profiling of the T cell receptor repertoire.

Library preparation employed RT-PCR. TCRdb names Illumina HiSeq 2500 as the instrument used. Through fastp at Q25 and MiXCR, TCRdb rebuilt clones from the public reads, retaining in-frame beta chains. Every entry covers one CDR3 protein and lists the most common genes and DNA from its rows. The sample profile shows 290,000 or so distinct CDR3 sequences; 22% of them were found once. Together, the top ten hold 10% of the sample. The paper as a whole reports these results and caveats: The authors proposed that each seasonal influenza vaccination may bring in only a limited number of new T cells.

The specimen was PBMCs from blood, collected approximately 20 months after vaccination. The TCR originated in a man aged 50-75 years who received an inactivated influenza vaccine. Donor details come from another sample of the same person, matched by shared clones.

The sequenced DNA is TGTGCCAGCAGCTTAAGGGCTAGCGGGGGCACAGATACGCAGTATTTT. It translates to CASSLRASGGTDTQYF. The chain is made from TRBV7-2 and TRBJ2-3, with 9 bases matching TRBD2. The germline V gene yields SGHTA for CDR1 and FQGNSA for CDR2. The germline V end is reduced by 2 bases and the J end by 1 base; junction bases left unmatched: 4. From its cysteine to its phenylalanine, the CDR3 spans 16 amino acids. Only the CDR3 DNA stays, 48 bases, in frame from base 1.